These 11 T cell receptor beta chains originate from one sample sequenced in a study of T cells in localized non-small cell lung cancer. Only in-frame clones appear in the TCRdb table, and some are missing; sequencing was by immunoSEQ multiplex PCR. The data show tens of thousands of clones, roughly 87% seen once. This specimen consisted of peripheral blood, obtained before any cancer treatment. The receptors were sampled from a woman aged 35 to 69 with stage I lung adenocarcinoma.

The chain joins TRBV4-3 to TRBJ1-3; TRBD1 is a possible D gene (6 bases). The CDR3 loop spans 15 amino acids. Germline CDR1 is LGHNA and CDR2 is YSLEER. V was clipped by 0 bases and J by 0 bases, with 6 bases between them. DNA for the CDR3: TGCGCCAGCAGCCAAGACAGGGGCTCTGGAAACACCATATATTTT. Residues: CASSQDRGSGNTIYF.

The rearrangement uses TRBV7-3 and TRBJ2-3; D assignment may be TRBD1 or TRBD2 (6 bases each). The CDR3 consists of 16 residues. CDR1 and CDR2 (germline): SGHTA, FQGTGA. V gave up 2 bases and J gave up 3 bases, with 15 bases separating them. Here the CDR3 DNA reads TGTGCCAGCAGCTTAGGAGGGGGACGCGAGACAGATACGCAGTATTTT. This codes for CASSLGGGRETDTQYF.

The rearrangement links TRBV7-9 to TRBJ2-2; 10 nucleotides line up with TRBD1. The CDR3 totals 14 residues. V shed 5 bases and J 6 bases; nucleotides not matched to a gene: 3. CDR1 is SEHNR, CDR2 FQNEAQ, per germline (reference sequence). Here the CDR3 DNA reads TGTGCCAGCAGCGTTGGACAGGGGGCCGGGGAGCTGTTTTTT. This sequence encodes CASSVGQGAGELFF.

Here the CDR3 DNA reads TGCACCAGCAGCCATCCTCAAATTGGGGGGGCAAGATGGAACACTGAAGCTTTCTTT. Residues: CTSSHPQIGGARWNTEAFF. The chain joins TRBV1 to TRBJ1-1. TRBV1 is classified as a pseudogene. CDR3 size: 19 residues.

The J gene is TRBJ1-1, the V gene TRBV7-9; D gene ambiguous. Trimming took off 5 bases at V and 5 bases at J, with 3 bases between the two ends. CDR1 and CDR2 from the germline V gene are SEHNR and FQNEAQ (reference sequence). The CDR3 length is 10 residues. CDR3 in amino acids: CASSDTEAFF. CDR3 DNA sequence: TGTGCCAGCAGCGATACTGAAGCTTTCTTT.

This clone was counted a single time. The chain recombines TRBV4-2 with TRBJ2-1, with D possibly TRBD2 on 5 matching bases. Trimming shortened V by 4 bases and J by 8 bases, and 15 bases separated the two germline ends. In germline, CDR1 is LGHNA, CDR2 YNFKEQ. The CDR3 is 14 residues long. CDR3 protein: CASSLGLAYDEQFF. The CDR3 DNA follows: TGTGCCAGCAGCCTTGGGCTAGCTTACGATGAGCAGTTCTTC.

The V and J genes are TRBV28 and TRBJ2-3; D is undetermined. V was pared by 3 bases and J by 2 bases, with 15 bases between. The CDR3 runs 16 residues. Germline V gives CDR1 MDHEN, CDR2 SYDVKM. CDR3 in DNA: TGTGCCAGCAGTTTTGGGTGGCCGGCTAACACAGATACGCAGTATTTT. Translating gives CASSFGWPANTDTQYF.

The CDR3 here is CASSPDRLRGETQYF. The CDR3 region has the DNA TGTGCCAGCAGTCCTGACAGACTCAGGGGTGAGACCCAGTACTTC. This sequence joins TRBV27 and TRBJ2-5, with a tentative D call TRBD1 (6 bases). The CDR3 totals 15 residues. Germline-derived CDR1 and CDR2 are MNHEY and SMNVEV (reference sequence). V gave up 5 bases and J gave up 5 bases, with 18 bases separating them.

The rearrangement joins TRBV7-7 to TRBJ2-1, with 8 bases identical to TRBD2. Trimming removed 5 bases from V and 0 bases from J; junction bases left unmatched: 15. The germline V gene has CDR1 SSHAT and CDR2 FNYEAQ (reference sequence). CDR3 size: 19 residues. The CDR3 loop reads CASSLGTRGGTSSYNEQFF. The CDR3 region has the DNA TGTGCCAGCAGCCTCGGGACTCGGGGGGGGACCAGCTCCTACAATGAGCAGTTCTTC.

The CDR3 spells CASSLEGPRNTEAFF. In DNA form, the CDR3 reads TGCGCCAGCAGCTTGGAGGGACCCAGGAACACTGAAGCTTTCTTT. J is TRBJ1-1 and V is TRBV5-1, with D maybe TRBD1 (5 bases). The CDR3 extends over 15 amino acids. Germline V lookup: CDR1 SGHRS, CDR2 YFSETQ. V was cut by 0 bases and J by 1 base, with 10 bases left in between.

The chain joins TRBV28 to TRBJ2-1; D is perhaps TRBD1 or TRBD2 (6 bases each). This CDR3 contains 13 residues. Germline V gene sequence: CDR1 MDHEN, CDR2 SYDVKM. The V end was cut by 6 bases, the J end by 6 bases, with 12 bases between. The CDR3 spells CASRGRGVNEQFF. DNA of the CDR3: TGTGCCAGCAGAGGAAGGGGGGTCAATGAGCAGTTCTTC.